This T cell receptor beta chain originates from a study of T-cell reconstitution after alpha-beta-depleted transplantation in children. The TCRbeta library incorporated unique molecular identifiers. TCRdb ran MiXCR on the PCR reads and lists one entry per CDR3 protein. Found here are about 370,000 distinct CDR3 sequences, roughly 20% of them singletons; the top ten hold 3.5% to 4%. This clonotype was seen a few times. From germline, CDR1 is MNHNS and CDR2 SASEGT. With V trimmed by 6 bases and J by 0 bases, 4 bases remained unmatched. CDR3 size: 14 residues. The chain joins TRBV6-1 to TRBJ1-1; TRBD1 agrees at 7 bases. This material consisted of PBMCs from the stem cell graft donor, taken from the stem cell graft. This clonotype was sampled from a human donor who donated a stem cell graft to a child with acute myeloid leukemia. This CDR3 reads CASRRTGVNTEAFF. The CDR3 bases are TGTGCCAGCAGAAGAACAGGGGTGAACACTGAAGCTTTCTTT.